The source of this TCR beta chain is a study of cytomegalovirus exposure and HLA in healthy donors. Nominally healthy donors were sampled, though unrecorded immune exposures were likely. Concerning this clone: Its target is unknown.

There are 16 residues in the CDR3. The germline V gene has CDR1 SGDLS and CDR2 YYNGEE. V dropped 2 bases and J dropped 9 bases, with 20 bases sitting between them. General study findings and limits: The study flagged 150 to 200 TCR beta chains as cytomegalovirus-associated. The authors later found most CMV-associated TCR beta chains appeared HLA-restricted.

PCR used 60 Vbeta primers and 13 Jbeta primers. Clones were read by immunoSEQ multiplex PCR, and TCRdb kept only the in-frame ones, dropping some. The table includes under 150,000 clones, less than 90% detected once. The chain combines TRBV9 with TRBJ2-2; D may be TRBD2 (6 bases). The sequence was collected from a boy younger than 10 in good health and CMV-seronegative. The specimen was PBMCs. CDR3 coding DNA: TGTGCCAGCAGCGTTCAGTCTAGCGTAAACGCCAGGGAGCTGTTTTTT. Protein: CASSVQSSVNARELFF.